The T cell receptor (beta chain) under discussion was sequenced for a study of blood T cells in healthy people across ages. The V end lost 6 bases, the J end lost 7 bases, and 6 bases lay between the germline ends. This CDR3 is built from 10 residues. Study-level results: In these data, TCR beta diversity tracked strongly with naive T cell percentage. PBMC samples, being unsorted, prevented any conclusive comparison of naive and antigen-experienced cells. Comparison with aged donors showed that long-lived donors had more naive CD4+ cells and higher diversity.

As regards this clonotype: What it recognizes is unknown.

Together with a sample-barcoded 5' primer, a J-beta primer mix was included in a second PCR lasting roughly 6 to 12 cycles. TCRdb re-derived calls from the 5' RACE reads in MiXCR, one entry per CDR3 protein. Of over 1.5 million distinct CDR3 sequences listed, 49% are singletons. At least 5 micrograms of total RNA were extracted per sample. The chain has TRBV12-3 or TRBV12-4 and TRBJ1-1; D gene ambiguous. Sequenced input: blood. This TCR was recovered from a middle-aged woman in good health. The CDR3 is CASRAGEAFF. The CDR3 DNA sequence: TGTGCCAGCAGGGCAGGTGAAGCTTTCTTT.